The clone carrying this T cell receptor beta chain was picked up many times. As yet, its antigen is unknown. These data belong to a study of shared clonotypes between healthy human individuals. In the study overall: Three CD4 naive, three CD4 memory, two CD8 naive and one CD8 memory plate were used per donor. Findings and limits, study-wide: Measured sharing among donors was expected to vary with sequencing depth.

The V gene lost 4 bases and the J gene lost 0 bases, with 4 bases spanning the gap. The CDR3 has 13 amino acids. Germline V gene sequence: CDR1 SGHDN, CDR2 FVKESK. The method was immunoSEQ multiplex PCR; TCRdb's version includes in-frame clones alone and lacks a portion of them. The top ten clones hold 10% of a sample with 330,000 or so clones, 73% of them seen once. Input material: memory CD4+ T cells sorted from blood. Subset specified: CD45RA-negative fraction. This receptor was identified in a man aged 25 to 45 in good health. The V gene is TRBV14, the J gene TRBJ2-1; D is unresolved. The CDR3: CASSLVSYNEQFF. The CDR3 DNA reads TGTGCCAGCAGCCTGGTCTCCTACAATGAGCAGTTCTTC.